This TCR beta chain was observed in a study of OX40 agonist ivuxolimab in advanced cancers. Drawing of blood for sampling happened at baseline, at cycle 4 day 1, and at cycle 7 day 1. Assay used: immunoSEQ multiplex PCR; TCRdb lists only in-frame clones, some missing. The table includes about 50,000 clones, around nine tenths detected once. CDR3 size: 16 residues. Per the germline V gene, CDR1 is SEHNR and CDR2 is FQNEAQ (reference sequence). Trimming removed 3 bases at V and 1 base at J, with 12 bases between. Sequencing was performed on CD4+ or CD8+ T cells sorted from blood, taken in a trial of the OX40 agonist ivuxolimab. The sequence came from an adult with an advanced solid tumor such as melanoma, head and neck, liver or kidney cancer. The chain employs TRBV7-9 and TRBJ2-2; possible D gene TRBD1, 6 bases. The CDR3 region is CASSFTGTQNTGELFF. The CDR3 DNA follows: TGTGCCAGCAGCTTCACCGGGACACAGAACACCGGGGAGCTGTTTTTT.